The subject of this entry is one T cell receptor beta chain. The sample carries other DNA sequences with the same CDR3. Profiled with immunoSEQ multiplex PCR; TCRdb holds only in-frame clones, not every one. The sample has about 140,000 clones; 75% to 90% are singletons. The data stem from a study of control samples from healthy donors and cancer patients. Trimming left V 0 bases short and J 4 bases short, with 3 bases between. Germline-derived CDR1 and CDR2 are GTSNPN and SVGIG (reference sequence). CDR3 length: 11 residues. The clonotype comes from a woman in her 30s in good health. The chain combines TRBV30 with TRBJ2-5; unclear D gene. Specimen: blood. CDR3 DNA: TGTGCCTGGAGTGTGGGAGAGACCCAGTACTTC. Translated, it gives CAWSVGETQYF.